This T cell receptor beta chain comes out of a study of blood T cell repertoires in COVID-19. The wider study: PBMCs, B-cell-depleted T cells, or T cells were the source of the cDNA or gDNA that made up the material.

In the source study's methods: Estimation of nucleated cell counts relied on the amplification of reference gene primers. Measured with immunoSEQ multiplex PCR; TCRdb has only the in-frame clones, and not every one. The D gene and trimming were derived from the DNA, and the V and J assignments and clone size from that table. The sample carries around 100,000 clones, around nine tenths recorded once. In germline, CDR1 is MNHEY, CDR2 SMNVEV (reference sequence). The V and J ends lost 2 bases and 7 bases respectively, with 9 bases between them. There are 13 residues in the CDR3. In the case of this clone: Other nucleotide sequences in the sample specify the same CDR3.

This receptor was obtained from a man aged 65-85 years with acute or convalescent COVID-19. The rearrangement joins TRBV27 to TRBJ1-5; no definite D call. Sequenced input: peripheral blood. Here the CDR3 DNA reads TGTGCCAGCAGTTTAGGCAGGAACCAGCCCCAGCATTTT. This translates into CASSLGRNQPQHF.